This T cell receptor (beta chain) was observed in a study of human T cells and chemical hapten exposure. TCRdb processed the RACE reads anew with MiXCR; each CDR3 protein has one entry. The sample carries approximately 80,000 distinct CDR3 sequences, about 15% recorded once. Remarks on this clonotype: What it binds is not known.

General study results and limits: Sensitization with DPC brought no change to TCRs above 1 in 1000 in frequency. Expanded TCR sets contained significantly more large CDR3 similarity clusters than controls.

Stated time point: pre-sensitization, week 0. The treatment is: therapeutic diphenylcyclopropenone sensitization with weekly scalp DPC. The drawing of blood occurred before each patch test was applied. Unfractionated whole blood yielded total RNA. The sample was whole blood, taken in connection with sensitization to the hapten diphenylcyclopropenone (DPC). The clonotype comes from a woman aged 45-60 years with alopecia areata. Some clones in this sample may be carry-over from other donors' samples.

CDR3 DNA sequence: TGCGCCAGCTCATTCCCCCCTTCCCGCGATGAGCAGTTCTTC. This sequence encodes CASSFPPSRDEQFF. The chain combines TRBV4-1 with TRBJ2-1; no firm D call. This CDR3 region has 14 residues. The germline CDR1 and CDR2 sequences are MGHRA and YSYEKL. V lost 8 bases and J lost 8, with 19 bases in between.